The clone carrying this T cell receptor (beta chain) was picked up one time. This sample is drawn from a study of cytomegalovirus exposure and HLA in healthy donors. Trimming cost V 3 bases and J 1 base, with 12 bases left between them. Germline V gene data show CDR1 as MNHNS and CDR2 as SASEGT. CDR3 length: 15 amino acids. In the PCR, 60 Vbeta and 13 Jbeta primers were used. Generated by immunoSEQ multiplex PCR, the TCRdb table keeps only in-frame clones and is missing some. The sample comprises about 220,000 clones, 60% to 80% of which are singletons, and 1.8% rests with the top ten. This TCR came from a woman under 40 in good health and CMV-seronegative. The chain employs TRBV6-1 and TRBJ1-2; D perhaps matches TRBD1 (6 bases). The sequencing input was PBMCs. The CDR3 DNA sequence: TGTGCCAGCAGTGATGGGGGGGGCAATAACTATGGCTACACCTTC. Its translation: CASSDGGGNNYGYTF.